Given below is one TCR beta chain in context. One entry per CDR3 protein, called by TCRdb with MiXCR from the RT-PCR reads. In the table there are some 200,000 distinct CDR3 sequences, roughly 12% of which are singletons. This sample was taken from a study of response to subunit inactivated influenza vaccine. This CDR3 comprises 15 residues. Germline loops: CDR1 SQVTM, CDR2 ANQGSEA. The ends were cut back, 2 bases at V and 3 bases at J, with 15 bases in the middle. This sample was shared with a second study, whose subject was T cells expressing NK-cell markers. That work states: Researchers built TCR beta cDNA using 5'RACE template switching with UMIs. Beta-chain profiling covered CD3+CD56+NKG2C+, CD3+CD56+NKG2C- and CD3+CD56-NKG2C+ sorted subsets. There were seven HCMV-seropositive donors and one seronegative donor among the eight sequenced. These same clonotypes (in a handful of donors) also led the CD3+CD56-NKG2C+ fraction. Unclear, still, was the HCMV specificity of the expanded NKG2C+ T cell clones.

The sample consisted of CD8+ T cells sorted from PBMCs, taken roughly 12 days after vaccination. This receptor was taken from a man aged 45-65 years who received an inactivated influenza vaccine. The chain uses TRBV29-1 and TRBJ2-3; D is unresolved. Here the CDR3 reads CSVEKWAPGTDTQYF. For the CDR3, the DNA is TGCAGCGTTGAAAAGTGGGCCCCTGGGACAGATACGCAGTATTTT.